A single sample gave rise to the 18 T cell receptor beta chains below, sequenced in a study of blood T cells in healthy people across ages. Then a second PCR, running about 7 to 11 cycles, was carried out with a sample-barcoded 5' primer and a J-beta primer mix. MiXCR, run by TCRdb on the 5' RACE reads, gives a single entry per CDR3 protein. The data contain around 1,600,000 distinct CDR3 sequences, roughly two fifths of them singletons. What was sequenced was blood. Receptors were obtained from a woman aged 18 to 35 in good health.

This clonotype has more than one count but fewer than ten. V is TRBV3-1 and J is TRBJ1-1; D gene uncertain. This CDR3 comprises 14 residues. V gave up 2 bases and J gave up 1 base, with 8 bases separating them. The V gene's germline CDR1 is LGHDT and CDR2 YNNKEL (reference sequence). Here the CDR3 reads CASSQHGPNTEAFF. The CDR3 DNA reads as TGTGCCAGCAGCCAACATGGCCCGAACACTGAAGCTTTCTTT.

V gene TRBV9 combines with J gene TRBJ2-7; TRBD2 aligns across 10 bases. The J call may be wrong; the DNA end is better matched by TRBJ2-5. The CDR3 sequence is 16 residues long. CDR1 and CDR2 (germline): SGDLS, YYNGEE. CDR3: CASSVGSSGSDETQYF. CDR3 DNA: TGTGCCAGCAGCGTAGGGTCTAGCGGGAGCGACGAGACCCAGTACTTC.

On this clonotype: A single base separates this from a much larger clone, so it may be a read error. The chain couples TRBV29-1 to TRBJ2-6, with D unresolved. The germline gives CDR1 SQVTM, CDR2 ANQGSEA. V lost 3 bases and J lost 0, with 3 bases in between. This CDR3 is built from 13 residues. CDR3 in amino acids: CSVDSSGANVLTF. For the CDR3, the DNA is TGCAGCGTTGATAGCTCTGGGGCCAACGTCCTGACTTTC.

The chain joins TRBV4-3 to TRBJ2-5; possibly TRBD1 or TRBD2 for D (6 bases each). Matching the DNA end better, TRBJ2-7 makes the J call doubtful. Germline V gives CDR1 LGHNA, CDR2 YSLEER. The CDR3 runs to 15 residues. The CDR3 DNA follows: TGCGCCAGCAGCCAAGATCGCGGGACAAACTACGAGCAGTACTTC. Its translation is CASSQDRGTNYEQYF.

Only a few counts were recorded for this clonotype. Here the CDR3 reads CASSLVPAGRETQYF. The CDR3 region has the DNA TGTGCCAGCAGCTTAGTTCCAGCGGGACGTGAGACCCAGTACTTC. The genes are TRBV7-9 and TRBJ2-5; the match to TRBD2 covers 7 bases. In germline, CDR1 is SEHNR, CDR2 FQNEAQ (reference sequence). J gave up 5 bases and V 1 base, and 7 bases lay outside the gene matches. This CDR3 has 15 residues. The whole variable domain, filled in from reference TRBV7-9 and TRBJ2-5, reads DTGVSQNPRHKITKRGQNVTFRCDPISEHNRLYWYRQTLGQGPEFLTYFQNEAQLEKSRLLSDRFSAERPKGSFSTLEIQRTEQGDSAMYLCASSLVPAGRETQYFGPGTRLLVL.

This clonotype was counted ten times or more. The CDR3 DNA follows: TGCAGCGTTCCGGGACAGGTCTCCTACGAGCAGTACTTC. It is translated as CSVPGQVSYEQYF. The chain employs TRBV29-1 and TRBJ2-7, with 8 nucleotides matching TRBD1. Germline values: CDR1 SQVTM, CDR2 ANQGSEA. The CDR3 is made up of 13 amino acids. The V and J ends lost 5 bases and 0 bases, in that order; junction bases with no gene match: 3.

The chain recombines TRBV6-2 or TRBV6-3 with TRBJ1-2; no definite D call. The CDR3 has 20 amino acids. Trimming removed 0 bases at V and 5 bases at J, with 28 bases between. CDR1 is MNHEY and CDR2 is SVGEGT in the germline V gene. CDR3 amino acids: CASSYSVVSAGKPEEYGYTF. In DNA form, the CDR3 reads TGTGCCAGCAGTTACTCAGTTGTGTCTGCAGGAAAACCCGAAGAATATGGCTACACCTTC.

This clonotype was found a few times. The CDR3 sequence: CSARDQRRSYEQYF. CDR3 coding DNA: TGCAGTGCTAGAGATCAGCGGCGCTCCTACGAGCAGTACTTC. The V call is TRBV20-1, the J call TRBJ2-7; TRBD2 might be the D (5 bases). Between the trimmed V and J ends, which lost 0 bases and 0 bases, there was a span of 9 bases. Germline CDR1 DFQATT, CDR2 SNEGSKA (reference sequence). The CDR3 sequence is 14 residues long.

The V gene is TRBV2, the J gene TRBJ2-1; 7 nucleotides line up with TRBD2. Germline CDR1 SNHLY, CDR2 FYNNEI. V dropped 6 bases and J dropped 9; count of bases not matched to a gene: 8. The CDR3 totals 13 residues. In DNA, the CDR3 is TGTGCCAGCAGAGTGGGCGGGAGATCTGAGCAGTTCTTC. Protein sequence: CASRVGGRSEQFF.

The rearrangement links TRBV5-1 to TRBJ2-3; the D gene is possibly TRBD2 (7 bases). In germline, CDR1 is SGHRS, CDR2 YFSETQ. V was clipped by 4 bases and J by 2 bases, with 17 bases between them. The length of the CDR3 is 16 residues. For the CDR3, the DNA is TGCGCCAGCAGCCCGTCGGGGGGCCCCCTCACAGATACGCAGTATTTT. Protein sequence: CASSPSGGPLTDTQYF.

This clonotype has only a few counts. CDR3 sequence reads: CASSYVGAYGYTF. DNA of the CDR3: TGTGCCAGCAGTTACGTCGGGGCCTATGGCTACACCTTC. This chain links TRBV6-2 or TRBV6-3 with TRBJ1-2, with a possible D match to TRBD1 (5 bases). This CDR3 is built from 13 residues. With 2 bases removed from V and 4 bases from J, the gap between germline ends came to 8 bases. Germline lookup yields CDR1 MNHEY and CDR2 SVGEGT.

The chain employs TRBV6-5 and TRBJ2-1; either TRBD1 or TRBD2 may supply D (6 bases each). In germline, CDR1 is MNHEY, CDR2 SVGAGI. Between the trimmed V and J ends, which lost 2 bases and 9 bases, there was a span of 17 bases. CDR3 length: 15 amino acids. CDR3 amino acids: CASSYAPRGQGEQFF. The CDR3 DNA reads as TGTGCCAGCAGTTACGCCCCTCGGGGGCAGGGTGAGCAGTTCTTC.

The table lists this clonotype with a few counts. This rearrangement joins TRBV6-1 to TRBJ1-2; 10 bases line up with TRBD1. V was pared by 5 bases and J by 6 bases, with 12 bases of the junction left unmatched. Germline lookup yields CDR1 MNHNS and CDR2 SASEGT. The length of the CDR3 is 16 residues. The CDR3 spells CASSFTGTGDLNGYTF. In nucleotides, the CDR3 is TGTGCCAGCAGTTTCACCGGGACAGGGGATTTAAATGGCTACACCTTC.

In this sample, this clonotype turned up many times. CDR3 DNA: TGTGCCAGCAGTCCTCGACAGACCTACGAGCAGTACTTC. Translation gives CASSPRQTYEQYF. V is TRBV18 and J is TRBJ2-7, with D perhaps TRBD1 (5 bases). The CDR3 has 13 amino acids. The V gene's germline CDR1 is KGHSH and CDR2 LQKENI. V was cut by 8 bases and J by 2 bases, with 13 bases left in between.

The chain recombines TRBV4-3 with TRBJ2-2; D not resolved. There are 15 residues in the CDR3. Germline CDR1 and CDR2: LGHNA and YSLEER. Trimming removed 1 base from V and 4 bases from J, with 10 bases in between. CDR3 DNA sequence: TGCGCCAGCAGCCAAGGGGTTATGGTCACCGGGGAGCTGTTTTTT. Its protein is CASSQGVMVTGELFF.

This clonotype has just a few counts. The genes are TRBV6-2 or TRBV6-3 and TRBJ2-1; possible D gene TRBD1, 6 bases. Deletions cut 11 bases from V and 3 bases from J, with 14 bases between. The CDR3 covers 13 residues. The germline gives CDR1 MNHEY, CDR2 SVGEGT. The CDR3 bases are TGTGCCTCCAGGGGCCCGATCTACAATGAGCAGTTCTTC. Residues: CASRGPIYNEQFF.

V gene TRBV4-3 combines with J gene TRBJ1-2; tentative D call: TRBD1 (6 bases). The CDR3 has 17 amino acids. With 0 bases removed from V and 4 bases from J, the gap between germline ends came to 18 bases. Germline V gene sequence: CDR1 LGHNA, CDR2 YSLEER. The CDR3 spells CASSQDQNGGAGYGYTF. In nucleotides, the CDR3 is TGCGCCAGCAGCCAAGATCAAAACGGGGGCGCGGGCTATGGCTACACCTTC.

The rearrangement joins TRBV20-1 to TRBJ2-7, with a possible D match to TRBD2 (5 bases). This CDR3 is built from 15 residues. V lost 0 bases and J lost 1, with 13 bases in between. Germline CDR1 reads DFQATT; CDR2 reads SNEGSKA (reference sequence). CDR3 protein: CSARDVRTRSYEQYF. The CDR3, as DNA: TGCAGTGCTAGAGATGTCAGGACTCGATCCTACGAGCAGTACTTC.